These 15 T cell receptor beta chains were all obtained from the same sample, sequenced in a study of OX40 agonist ivuxolimab in advanced cancers. The table came from immunoSEQ multiplex PCR; TCRdb's copy has only in-frame clones and leaves some out. The data contain over 60,000 clones, around 84% of them singletons. Sequenced material: CD4+ or CD8+ T cells sorted from blood, taken in a trial of the OX40 agonist ivuxolimab. These receptors were taken from an adult with an advanced solid tumor such as melanoma, head and neck, liver or kidney cancer.

The V and J genes are TRBV27 and TRBJ1-6; 7 bases are a match to TRBD1. The junction had 9 bases not matched to a gene; V was cut back by 4 bases and J by 9 bases. Germline V lookup: CDR1 MNHEY, CDR2 SMNVEV (reference sequence). The CDR3 totals 15 residues. CDR3 nucleotide sequence: TGTGCCAGCAGTTGGGACAGTATGCCAGCTTCACCCCTCCACTTT. Residues: CASSWDSMPASPLHF.

The V call is TRBV18, the J call TRBJ1-2; D uncertain. CDR3 length: 13 amino acids. V lost 2 bases, J lost 1 base, and 5 bases lay in between. The germline V gene encodes CDR1 KGHSH and CDR2 LQKENI. CDR3 residues: CASSPAVNYGYTF. CDR3 nucleotide sequence: TGTGCCAGCTCACCAGCAGTTAACTATGGCTACACCTTC.

The V call is TRBV7-7, the J call TRBJ2-2; 11 bases line up with TRBD1. CDR3 length: 18 residues. The V gene's germline CDR1 is SSHAT and CDR2 FNYEAQ (reference sequence). V lost 5 bases and J lost 4; bases outside the gene matches: 12. The CDR3 nucleotides read TGTGCCAGCAGCCTAACGAAGTTTGGACAGGGGGCCACCGGGGAGCTGTTTTTT. Translation: CASSLTKFGQGATGELFF.

This chain links TRBV2 with TRBJ2-3; 9 nucleotides line up with TRBD1. The CDR3 is 14 amino acids. J lost 2 bases, V lost 6 bases, and 3 bases had no gene match. Germline V gene lookup returns CDR1 SNHLY and CDR2 FYNNEI. This CDR3 is CASSGQGFTDTQYF. The CDR3 nucleotides read TGTGCCAGCAGCGGACAGGGGTTCACAGATACGCAGTATTTT. The full variable domain, with the rest looked up from reference TRBV2 and TRBJ2-3, is EPEVTQTPSHQVTQMGQEVILRCVPISNHLYFYWYRQILGQKVEFLVSFYNNEISEKSEIFDDQFSVERPDGSNFTLKIRSTKLEDSAMYFCASSGQGFTDTQYFGPGTRLTVL.

The chain joins TRBV19 to TRBJ1-5; 9 bases match TRBD1. Trimming at V came to 1 base and at J to 3 bases, leaving 4 bases not matched to a gene. This CDR3 contains 16 residues. Germline assignment: CDR1 LNHDA and CDR2 SQIVND (reference sequence). CDR3 protein: CASSIVGQGTNQPQHF. CDR3 nucleotide sequence: TGTGCCAGTAGTATAGTCGGACAGGGGACCAATCAGCCCCAGCATTTT.

V is TRBV21-1 and J is TRBJ2-7; the listed D gene, TRBD2, was not tested against the DNA. TRBV21-1 counts as a pseudogene. The CDR3 totals 17 residues. For the CDR3, the DNA is TGTGCCAGCAGCACGGCGAGGGGCGCGGGAGAGTCCTACGAGCAGTACTTC. This codes for CASSTARGAGESYEQYF.

This sequence joins TRBV7-9 and TRBJ2-3; TRBD2 matches 7 bases. After removal of 4 bases from V and 8 bases from J, the junction contained 15 bases not matched to a gene. From germline, CDR1 is SEHNR and CDR2 FQNEAQ (reference sequence). This CDR3 has 16 residues. This CDR3 reads CASSSGRAGEVGTQYF. CDR3 DNA sequence: TGTGCCAGCAGCTCGGGAAGGGCGGGAGAGGTCGGTACGCAGTATTTT.

This clone was counted only a few times. This chain connects TRBV18 to TRBJ1-1; D is uncertain. Looked up from germline, CDR1 is KGHSH and CDR2 is LQKENI. This CDR3 is built from 14 residues. The V end was cut by 6 bases, the J end by 0 bases, with 11 bases between. In DNA, the CDR3 is TGTGCCAGCTCTTACGTGGGCATGAACACTGAAGCTTTCTTT. Translated: CASSYVGMNTEAFF.

The rearrangement uses TRBV21-1 and TRBJ2-7; the table assigns TRBD1, which was not confirmed against the DNA. TRBV21-1 is a pseudogene segment. The length of the CDR3 is 15 residues. The CDR3 sequence is CASSKVSQGVHEQYV. CDR3 nucleotide sequence: TGTGCCAGCAGCAAAGTGTCCCAGGGGGTACACGAGCAGTACGTC.

The chain combines TRBV5-5 with TRBJ1-2; possible D gene TRBD1, 5 bases. The CDR3 spans 14 residues. V was clipped by 0 bases and J by 4 bases, with 10 bases between them. CDR1 and CDR2 from the germline V gene are SGHKS and YYEKEE (reference sequence). Here the CDR3 DNA reads TGTGCCAGCAGCTTGGCACAGGCAGGCTATGGCTACACCTTC. This translates into CASSLAQAGYGYTF.

This rearrangement joins TRBV27 to TRBJ1-5, with a weak D call TRBD1 (5 bases). The CDR3 is made up of 14 amino acids. The germline V gene encodes CDR1 MNHEY and CDR2 SMNVEV (reference sequence). V was trimmed by 2 bases and J by 9 bases, leaving 14 bases between them. The CDR3, as DNA: TGTGCCAGCAGTTTAGTCCGGGGGTCCACGCCCCAGCATTTT. As protein: CASSLVRGSTPQHF.

This clone showed up just a few times. The V call is TRBV10-1, the J call TRBJ1-1, with 10 positions matching TRBD1. The germline V gene has CDR1 WNHNN and CDR2 SYGVQD (reference sequence). V was pared by 2 bases and J by 5 bases, with 5 bases of the junction left unmatched. The CDR3 sequence is 15 residues long. CDR3 nucleotide sequence: TGCGCCAGCAGTGAGGGGACAGGGGTTTCGACTGAAGCTTTCTTT. It is translated as CASSEGTGVSTEAFF.

For this clone: One end of the junction varies from germline; a read error may be responsible. The chain combines TRBV11-2 with TRBJ2-7; 7 bases align to TRBD2. Germline V gene data show CDR1 as SGHAT and CDR2 as FQNNGV. The CDR3 sequence is 11 residues long. The CDR3 reads CASSARGVIAF. The CDR3 DNA follows: TGTGCCAGCAGCGCCCGGGGGGTCATAGCCTTC.

The rearrangement uses TRBV5-1 and TRBJ2-2; TRBD1 agrees at 7 bases. The CDR3 spans 16 residues. The germline CDR1 and CDR2 sequences are SGHRS and YFSETQ. J was trimmed by 2 bases and V by 4 bases; bases with no gene match: 8. CDR3 protein: CASSPARDRNTGELFF. CDR3 coding DNA: TGCGCCAGCAGCCCCGCCCGGGACAGAAACACCGGGGAGCTGTTTTTT.

This clone was detected only a few times. The gene calls are TRBV29-1 and TRBJ2-5, with 7 bases aligning to TRBD2. Germline assignment: CDR1 SQVTM and CDR2 ANQGSEA. Losses at the gene ends were 1 base for V and 3 bases for J; bases not matched to a gene: 11. The CDR3 runs 16 residues. The CDR3 DNA follows: TGCAGCGTTGAAGGACTTGCCGGGAGGCCCAAAGAGACCCAGTACTTC. As protein: CSVEGLAGRPKETQYF.